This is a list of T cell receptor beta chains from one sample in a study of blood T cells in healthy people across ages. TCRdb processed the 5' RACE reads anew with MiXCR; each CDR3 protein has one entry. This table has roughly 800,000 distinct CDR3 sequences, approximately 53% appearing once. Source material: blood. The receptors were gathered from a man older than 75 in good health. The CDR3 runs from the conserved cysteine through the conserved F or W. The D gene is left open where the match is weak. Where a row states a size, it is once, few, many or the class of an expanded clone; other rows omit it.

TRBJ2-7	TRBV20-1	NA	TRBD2	CSHGSASGPPATQYF	TGCAGTCACGGCTCGGCTAGCGGCCCCCCCGCAACCCAGTACTTC
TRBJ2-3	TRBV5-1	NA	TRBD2	CASSFQREGRDTQYF	TGCGCCAGCAGCTTCCAGCGGGAGGGCCGAGATACGCAGTATTTT
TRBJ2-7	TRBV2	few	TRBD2	CASGEGPYEQYF	TGTGCCAGCGGGGAGGGCCCCTACGAGCAGTACTTC
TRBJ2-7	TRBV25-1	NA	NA	CASSGAGSPYEQYF	TGTGCCAGCAGTGGGGCAGGTTCCCCTTACGAGCAGTACTTC
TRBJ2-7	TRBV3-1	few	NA	CASSQELQIPYEQYF	TGTGCCAGCAGCCAAGAGCTACAGATCCCCTACGAGCAGTACTTC
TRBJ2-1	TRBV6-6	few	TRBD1	CASTLGGQGYNEQFF	TGTGCCAGCACCTTGGGCGGACAGGGATACAATGAGCAGTTCTTC
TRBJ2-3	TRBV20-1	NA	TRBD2	CSAKREARTDTQYF	TGCAGTGCTAAACGGGAGGCCCGCACAGATACGCAGTATTTT
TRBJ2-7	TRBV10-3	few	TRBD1	CAITRDRGVYEQYF	TGTGCCATCACCAGGGACAGGGGGGTCTATGAGCAGTACTTC
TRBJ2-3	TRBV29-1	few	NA	CSAVGGRLRYAYF	TGCAGCGCGGTGGGGGGGCGCTTAAGATACGCGTATTTT
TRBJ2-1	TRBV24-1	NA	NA	CATSDQEGRSTYNEQFF	TGTGCCACCAGTGACCAAGAAGGGAGAAGCACCTACAATGAGCAGTTCTTC
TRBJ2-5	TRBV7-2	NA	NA	CTSSLVSGPQETQYF	TGTACCAGCAGCTTAGTTTCAGGGCCCCAAGAGACCCAGTACTTC
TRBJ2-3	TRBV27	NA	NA	CASSDTPGISTDTQYF	TGTGCCAGCAGTGATACCCCGGGAATAAGCACAGATACGCAGTATTTT
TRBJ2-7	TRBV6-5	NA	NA	CASSCFEGRGSYEQYF	TGTGCCAGCAGTTGCTTTGAGGGCAGGGGCTCCTACGAGCAGTACTTC
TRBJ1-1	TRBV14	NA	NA	CASSQGSGGKAFF	TGTGCCAGCAGCCAAGGTTCGGGTGGGAAAGCTTTCTTT
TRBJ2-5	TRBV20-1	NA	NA	CRAVGRGETQYF	TGCAGGGCTGTAGGTCGAGGAGAGACCCAGTACTTC
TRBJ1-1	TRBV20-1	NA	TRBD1	CSARDWQGVTEAFF	TGCAGTGCTAGAGATTGGCAGGGGGTCACTGAAGCTTTCTTT
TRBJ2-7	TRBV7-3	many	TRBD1	CASSPGTGGKYEQYF	TGTGCCAGCAGCCCCGGGACAGGGGGTAAATACGAGCAGTACTTC
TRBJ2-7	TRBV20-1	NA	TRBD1	CSARGQSGTGAYEQYF	TGCAGTGCTAGAGGTCAGTCCGGGACAGGGGCCTACGAGCAGTACTTC
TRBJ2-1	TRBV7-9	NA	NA	CASTYPLDNEQFF	TGTGCCAGCACCTACCCATTAGACAATGAGCAGTTCTTC
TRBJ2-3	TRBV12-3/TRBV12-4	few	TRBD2	CASSLGLADLTDTQYF	TGTGCCAGCAGCCTGGGACTAGCGGACCTCACAGATACGCAGTATTTT
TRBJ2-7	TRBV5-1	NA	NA	CASSLPGTEQYF	TGCGCCAGCAGCTTACCGGGGACCGAGCAGTACTTC
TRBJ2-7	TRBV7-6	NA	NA	CASSNQGNSYEQYF	TGTGCCAGCAGCAATCAGGGGAACTCCTACGAGCAGTACTTC
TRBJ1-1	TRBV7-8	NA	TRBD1	CASSPRPGTGVNTEAFF	TGTGCCAGCAGCCCTAGGCCCGGGACAGGGGTGAACACTGAAGCTTTCTTT
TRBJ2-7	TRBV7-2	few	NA	CASSLVGLGSEQYF	TGTGCCAGCAGCTTGGTGGGCCTCGGATCTGAGCAGTACTTC
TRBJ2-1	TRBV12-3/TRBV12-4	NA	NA	CASSFGQGNNEQFF	TGTGCCAGCAGTTTCGGCCAGGGAAACAATGAGCAGTTCTTC
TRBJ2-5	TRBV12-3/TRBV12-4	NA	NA	CASRIYGQGETQYF	TGTGCCAGCAGAATTTACGGGCAGGGGGAGACCCAGTACTTC
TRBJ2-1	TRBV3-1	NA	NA	CASSQDMGEEPFSVNEQFF	TGTGCCAGCAGCCAAGATATGGGGGAGGAACCATTTTCTGTCAATGAGCAGTTCTTC
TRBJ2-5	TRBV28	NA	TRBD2	CASRGGTSQETQYF	TGTGCCAGCAGGGGGGGGACTAGCCAAGAGACCCAGTACTTC
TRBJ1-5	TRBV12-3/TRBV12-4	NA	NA	CASSLGRVGNQPQHF	TGTGCCAGCAGTTTAGGCAGGGTAGGAAATCAGCCCCAGCATTTT
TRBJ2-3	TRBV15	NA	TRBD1	CATSTSGGYAYF	TGTGCCACCAGCACCTCAGGGGGATACGCGTATTTT
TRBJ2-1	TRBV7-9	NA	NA	CASSDGPRDEQFF	TGTGCCAGCAGCGATGGGCCGAGGGATGAGCAGTTCTTC
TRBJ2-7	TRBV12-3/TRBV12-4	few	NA	CASCSAGSHEQYF	TGTGCCAGCTGTTCGGCAGGGTCCCACGAGCAGTACTTC
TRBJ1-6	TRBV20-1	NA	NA	CSVSMGDSPLHF	TGCAGTGTTAGCATGGGGGATTCACCCCTCCACTTT
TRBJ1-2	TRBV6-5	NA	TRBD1	CASSSGQGMSYGYTF	TGTGCCAGCAGTTCGGGACAGGGAATGAGCTATGGCTACACCTTC
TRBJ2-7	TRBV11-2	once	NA	CASSRGLAHEQYF	TGTGCCAGCAGCCGCGGGCTAGCCCACGAGCAGTACTTC
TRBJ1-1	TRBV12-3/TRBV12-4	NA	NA	CASSFADTEAFF	TGTGCCAGCAGTTTCGCCGACACTGAAGCTTTCTTT
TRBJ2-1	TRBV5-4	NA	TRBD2	CASSTGTSGRSGHEQFF	TGTGCCAGCAGCACCGGGACTAGCGGGAGATCTGGGCATGAGCAGTTCTTC
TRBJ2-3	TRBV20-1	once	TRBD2	CSVPSGGTSGLHRYAYF	TGCAGTGTTCCGTCAGGGGGGACTAGCGGTTTACACAGATACGCGTATTTT
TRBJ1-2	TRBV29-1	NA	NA	CSVEDPTGILSGYTF	TGCAGCGTTGAAGATCCTACAGGGATCCTCTCTGGCTACACCTTC
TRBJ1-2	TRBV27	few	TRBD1	CASWAGQGRYGYTF	TGTGCCAGCTGGGCAGGACAGGGGCGCTATGGCTACACCTTC
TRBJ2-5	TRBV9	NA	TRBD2	CASSATGLAGEQYF	TGTGCCAGCAGCGCCACTGGACTAGCGGGAGAGCAGTACTTC
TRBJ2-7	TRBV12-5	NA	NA	CASGLRETSYEQYF	TGTGCTAGTGGTTTGCGAGAGACCTCCTACGAGCAGTACTTC
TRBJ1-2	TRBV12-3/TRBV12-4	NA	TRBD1	CASSRDRGRNYGYTF	TGTGCCAGCAGCCGAGACAGGGGTAGAAACTATGGCTACACCTTC
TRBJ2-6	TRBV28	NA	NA	CASKRGRTGASGANVLTF	TGTGCCAGCAAAAGAGGGAGGACAGGCGCGTCTGGGGCCAACGTCCTGACTTTC
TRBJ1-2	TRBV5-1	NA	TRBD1	CASSPRTGALYGYTF	TGCGCCAGCAGCCCCCGGACAGGGGCCCTCTATGGCTACACCTTC
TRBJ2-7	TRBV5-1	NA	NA	CASRVASSTYEQYF	TGCGCCAGCAGAGTCGCATCTTCAACCTACGAGCAGTACTTC
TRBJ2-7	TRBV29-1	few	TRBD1	CSGGQGAYEQYF	TGCAGCGGGGGACAGGGGGCCTACGAGCAGTACTTC
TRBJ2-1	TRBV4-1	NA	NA	CASSPQPWNEQFF	TGCGCCAGCAGCCCTCAGCCCTGGAATGAGCAGTTCTTC
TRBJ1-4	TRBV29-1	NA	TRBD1	CSVDYGTGKEKLFF	TGCAGCGTTGATTACGGGACAGGGAAGGAAAAACTGTTTTTT
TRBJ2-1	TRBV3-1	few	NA	CASSQTAASPYNEQFF	TGTGCCAGCAGCCAAACTGCGGCCTCCCCCTACAATGAGCAGTTCTTC
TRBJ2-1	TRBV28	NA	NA	CAREYNEQFF	TGTGCCAGAGAGTATAATGAGCAGTTCTTC
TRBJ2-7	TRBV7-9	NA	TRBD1	CASSLIRDRDYEQYF	TGTGCCAGCAGCCTCATCCGGGACAGGGACTACGAGCAGTACTTC
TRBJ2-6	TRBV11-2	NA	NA	CASSHDGRRTGANVLTF	TGTGCCAGCAGCCATGACGGGCGGAGGACTGGGGCCAACGTCCTGACTTTC
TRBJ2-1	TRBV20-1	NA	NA	CSANGLITYNEQFF	TGCAGTGCTAACGGTCTAATTACCTACAATGAGCAGTTCTTC
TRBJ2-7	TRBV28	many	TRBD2	CASSPGLAVYEQYF	TGTGCCAGCAGTCCGGGACTAGCGGTCTACGAGCAGTACTTC
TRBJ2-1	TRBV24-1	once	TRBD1	CATSDPGGRSSYNEQFF	TGTGCCACCAGTGATCCAGGGGGTCGAAGCTCCTACAATGAGCAGTTCTTC
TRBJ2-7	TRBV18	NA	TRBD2	CASSRTSGAFEQYF	TGTGCCAGCTCAAGGACTAGCGGGGCCTTCGAGCAGTACTTC